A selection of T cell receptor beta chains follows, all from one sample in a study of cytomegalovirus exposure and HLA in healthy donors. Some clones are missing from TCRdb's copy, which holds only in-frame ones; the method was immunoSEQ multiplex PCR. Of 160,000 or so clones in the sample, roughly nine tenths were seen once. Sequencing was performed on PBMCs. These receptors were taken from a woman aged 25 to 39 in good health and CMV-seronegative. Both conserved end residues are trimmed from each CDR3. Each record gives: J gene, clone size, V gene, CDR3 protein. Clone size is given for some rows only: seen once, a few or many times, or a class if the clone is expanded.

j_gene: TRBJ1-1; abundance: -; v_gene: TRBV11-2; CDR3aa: ASSLGLRGNTEAF
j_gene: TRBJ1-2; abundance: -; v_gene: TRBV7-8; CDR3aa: ASSPDRSTNYGYT
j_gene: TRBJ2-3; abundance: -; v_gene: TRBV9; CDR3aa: ASSARVGTDTQY
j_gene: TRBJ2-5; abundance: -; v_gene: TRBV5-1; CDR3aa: ASSISLGQQETQY
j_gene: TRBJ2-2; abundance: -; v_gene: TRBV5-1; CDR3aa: ASRLGHDTGELF
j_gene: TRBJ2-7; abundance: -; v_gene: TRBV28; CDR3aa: ASSSFASGSINEQY
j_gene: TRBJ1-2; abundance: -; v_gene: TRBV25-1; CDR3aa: ASSPVGGGWEGYT
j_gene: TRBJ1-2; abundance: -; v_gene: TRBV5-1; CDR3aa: ASSLDRSRDGYT
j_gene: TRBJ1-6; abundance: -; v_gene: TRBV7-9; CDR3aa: ASRGTGLYNSPLH
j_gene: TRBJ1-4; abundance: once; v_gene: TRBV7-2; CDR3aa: ASSPQNRGNEKLF
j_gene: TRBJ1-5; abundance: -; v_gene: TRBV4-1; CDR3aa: ASSEGLGGQPQH
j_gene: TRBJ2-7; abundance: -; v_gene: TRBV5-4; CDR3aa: ASSSGLAGIYEQY
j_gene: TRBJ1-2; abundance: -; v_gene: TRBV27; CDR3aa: ASSLTKQGRYT
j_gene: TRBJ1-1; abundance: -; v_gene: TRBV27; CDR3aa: ASSYLGENTEAF
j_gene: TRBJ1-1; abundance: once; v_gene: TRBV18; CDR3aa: ASSPRPGEAF
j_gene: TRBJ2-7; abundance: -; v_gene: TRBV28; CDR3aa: ASSPLAGVRYEQY
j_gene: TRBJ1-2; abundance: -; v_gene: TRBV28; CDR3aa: ASRPGTGGNYGYT
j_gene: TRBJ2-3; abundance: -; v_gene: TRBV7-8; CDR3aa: ASSLGPSGSDTQY
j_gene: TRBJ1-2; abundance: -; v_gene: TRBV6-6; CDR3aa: ASSYLDQGTYGYT
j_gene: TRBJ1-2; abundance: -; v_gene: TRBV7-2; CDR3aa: ASSRQTGDYGYT
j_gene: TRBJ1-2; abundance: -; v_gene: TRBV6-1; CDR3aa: ASSEQVIYGYT
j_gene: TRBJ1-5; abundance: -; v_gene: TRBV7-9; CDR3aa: ASSPDSVRNQPQH
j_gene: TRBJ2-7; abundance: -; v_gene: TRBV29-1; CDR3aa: SVEDLGNEQY
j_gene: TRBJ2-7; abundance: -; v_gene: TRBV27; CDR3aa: ASSLLGGLFSEQY
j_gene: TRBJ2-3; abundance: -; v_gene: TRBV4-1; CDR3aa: ASSQALRASGGGTDTQY
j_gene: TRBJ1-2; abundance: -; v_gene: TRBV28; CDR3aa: ASNLSSRVAGGYT
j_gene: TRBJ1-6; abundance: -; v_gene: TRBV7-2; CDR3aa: ASSPRQGDSPLH
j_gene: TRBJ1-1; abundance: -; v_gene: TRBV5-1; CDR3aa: ASSLGQRLNTEAF
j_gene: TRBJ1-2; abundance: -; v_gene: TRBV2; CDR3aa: ASRDGRGANYGYT
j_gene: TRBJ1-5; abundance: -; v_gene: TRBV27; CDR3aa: ASSLNAGTGAINQPQH
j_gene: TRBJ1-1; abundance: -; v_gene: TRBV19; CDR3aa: ASSRPPPVGNTEAF
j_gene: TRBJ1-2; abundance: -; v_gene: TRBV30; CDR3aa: AWSSTGLNYGYT
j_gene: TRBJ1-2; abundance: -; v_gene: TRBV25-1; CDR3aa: ASSPLDRAAKYGYT
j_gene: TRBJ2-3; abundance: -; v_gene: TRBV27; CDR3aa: ASSLGGAVLDTQY
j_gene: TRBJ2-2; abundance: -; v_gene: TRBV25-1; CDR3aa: ASSGRDRGTGELF
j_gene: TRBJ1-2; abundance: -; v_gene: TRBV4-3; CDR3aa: ASSQDRADYGYT